These 20 T cell receptor beta chains share one sample of origin, sequenced in a study of tumor-infiltrating lymphocytes in primary liver carcinoma. Taking roughly 20-32 mg of unsorted bulk tissue, the authors co-extracted RNA and DNA. Starting from 500 ng of total RNA, TCR beta cDNA was produced with a primer in the constant region. Slightly modified ARM-PCR with three nested multiplex PCR rounds yielded TCR beta libraries. Researchers ran the first two PCR rounds for 9 to 10 cycles each with TRBV1-TRBV30 forward primers and a C-beta reverse primer. One entry per CDR3 protein results from TCRdb running MiXCR on the multiplex PCR reads. The sample holds tens of thousands of distinct CDR3 sequences, around 79% seen once. The sample taken for sequencing was liver tumor tissue from sampling region 2. The subset: tumor region T2, inferior pole. The receptors shown here come from a man aged 35 to 55 with primary liver carcinoma and hepatitis B virus infection.

This clonotype was counted ten times or more. The chain recombines TRBV13 with TRBJ2-2, with TRBD2 matching 11 bases. CDR1 is PRHDT and CDR2 is FYEKMQ in the germline V gene (reference sequence). The CDR3 runs 18 residues. V shed 5 bases, J shed 4 bases, and the junction held 12 bases outside the gene matches. The CDR3 DNA reads TGTGCCAGCAGCGCAAACCTCGGCCTAGCGGGAGGCACCGGGGAGCTGTTTTTT. It codes for CASSANLGLAGGTGELFF.

Worth noting for this clonotype: Germline is not matched at one junction end, which may reflect a read error. The V and J genes are TRBV11-2 and TRBJ2-4; 9 positions match TRBD1. This CDR3 spans 15 amino acids. The V gene's germline CDR1 is SGHAT and CDR2 FQNNGV. The CDR3 sequence: CVTSRQQGAENIQCF. CDR3 in DNA: TGTGTCACCAGCCGCCAACAGGGGGCCGAAAACATTCAGTGCTTC.

In regard to this clonotype: One junction end disagrees with the germline gene, perhaps due to a read error. J is TRBJ2-1 and V is TRBV7-8; possible D gene TRBD2, 5 bases. This CDR3 has 15 residues. Looked up from germline, CDR1 is SGHVS and CDR2 is FQNEAQ. The CDR3 sequence: CTSRPASGSSNEQFF. DNA of the CDR3: TGTACCAGCAGACCGGCAAGCGGTTCCTCCAATGAGCAGTTCTTC.

This clonotype was seen many times. In DNA form, the CDR3 reads TGTGCCACCAGTGACCAGAGGCAGGGGGCGATCGGGGAGCTGTTTTTT. Translating gives CATSDQRQGAIGELFF. This chain links TRBV24-1 with TRBJ2-2; TRBD1 aligns across 8 bases. After removal of 4 bases from V and 7 bases from J, the junction contained 10 bases not matched to a gene. This CDR3 spans 16 amino acids. Germline CDR1 reads KGHDR; CDR2 reads SFDVKD.

Regarding this clonotype: A much larger clone differs from this one at a single base, so this may be a read error. The V and J genes are TRBV19 and TRBJ1-2, with D perhaps TRBD1 (5 bases). In germline, CDR1 is LNHDA, CDR2 SQIVND (reference sequence). This CDR3 spans 12 amino acids. In DNA, the CDR3 is TGTGCCAGTAGTATGGGGGGATATGGCTACATCTTC. Protein: CASSMGGYGYIF.

A remark on this clonotype: This likely comes from a read error, as the CDR3 has no conserved phenylalanine or tryptophan at its end. This sequence joins TRBV13 and TRBJ2-3; D gene unclear. The V end lost 1 base, the J end lost 3 bases, and 5 bases lay between the germline ends. Germline CDR1 PRHDT, CDR2 FYEKMQ (reference sequence). This CDR3 spans 13 amino acids. CDR3: CASSLESTDTQYL. The DNA of the CDR3 is TGTGCCAGCAGCTTAGAGAGTACAGATACGCAGTATCTT.

Comments on this clonotype: Its ends do not fully match the called genes, so a read error is possible. The chain employs TRBV29-1 and TRBJ2-7, with 7 bases lining up with TRBD1. The CDR3 spans 14 residues. CDR1 and CDR2 from the germline V gene are SQVTM and ANQGSEA. The CDR3 nucleotides are TGCAGCGTTATAACAGGGGACAGCCCCCACGAGCATTACTTC. It encodes CSVITGDSPHEHYF.

This clonotype was counted many times. This chain connects TRBV29-1 to TRBJ1-1, with TRBD1 matching 7 bases. V lost 7 bases, J lost 0 bases, and 5 bases stayed unmatched. The CDR3 spans 13 residues. Germline lookup yields CDR1 SQVTM and CDR2 ANQGSEA. The CDR3 here is CSASGQMNTEAFF. The DNA for the CDR3 is TGCAGCGCCTCGGGACAGATGAACACTGAAGCTTTCTTT.

The rearrangement links TRBV10-1 to TRBJ2-1; D unclear. Trimming left V 6 bases short and J 8 bases short, with 17 bases between. The CDR3 is 14 residues long. Per germline, CDR1 WNHNN and CDR2 SYGVQD (reference sequence). Here the CDR3 DNA reads TGCGCCAGCAGCGGCAGAAGCTCCTATGATGAGCAGTTCTTC. It yields the protein CASSGRSSYDEQFF.

In the case of this clonotype: The missing conserved phenylalanine or tryptophan at the end of this CDR3 makes a read error likely. V usage is TRBV24-1 and J usage is TRBJ2-1; D gene uncertain. CDR1 KGHDR and CDR2 SFDVKD come from the germline V gene. Trimming cost V 0 bases and J 7 bases, with 12 bases left between them. The CDR3 length is 15 residues. The CDR3 reads CATSDLGRFGNEQFL. As DNA, the CDR3 is TGTGCCACCAGTGATTTGGGACGATTTGGGAATGAGCAGTTCTTA.

As to this clonotype: A read error may produce the germline difference seen at one junction end. The CDR3: CDLRRGLARNIQYF. CDR3 nucleotide sequence: TGTGACCTACGCCGGGGATTAGCCAGAAACATTCAGTACTTC. The rearrangement joins TRBV6-1 to TRBJ2-4; D may be TRBD2 (5 bases). This CDR3 has 14 amino acids. Germline V gene data show CDR1 as MNHNS and CDR2 as SASEGT.

As to this clonotype: One junction end does not reproduce the germline sequence, and a read error may be involved. The chain carries TRBV11-2 and TRBJ2-1; 7 bases align to TRBD2. Per germline, CDR1 SGHAT and CDR2 FQNNGV. The CDR3 has 16 residues. The CDR3 sequence: CAGSLDIRLAMSEQFF. CDR3 bases: TGTGCCGGCAGCTTGGATATCAGACTAGCCATGAGTGAGCAGTTCTTC.

A word on this clonotype: Its ends do not fully match the called genes, so a read error is possible. V gene TRBV5-5 combines with J gene TRBJ1-1; a weak D match, TRBD1 (6 bases). CDR1 and CDR2 (germline): SGHKS, YYEKEE (reference sequence). This CDR3 region has 13 residues. The CDR3 loop reads CTSSPTGSSPEAF. The CDR3 DNA is TGTACCAGCAGTCCTACAGGGTCTTCCCCTGAAGCCTTT.

With respect to this clonotype: The conserved phenylalanine or tryptophan normally closing the CDR3 is absent here, so this likely arose from a read error. The V gene is TRBV11-2, the J gene TRBJ2-7, with 9 bases that match TRBD2. The CDR3 runs 18 residues. The germline V gene encodes CDR1 SGHAT and CDR2 FQNNGV. Trimming at V came to 5 bases and at J to 4 bases, leaving 18 bases not matched to a gene. The CDR3, as DNA: TGTGCCAGCAGCATATCCGTTGGACTGGCGGGAGGGGGGTACGAGCAGTACTAC. The encoded protein is CASSISVGLAGGGYEQYY.

The chain uses TRBV5-6 and TRBJ2-1, with 7 bases matching TRBD2. This CDR3 has 15 residues. Germline trimming cut 5 bases from V and 5 bases from J; bases unmatched to any gene: 10. Germline loops: CDR1 SGHDT, CDR2 YYEEEE. The CDR3 DNA follows: TGTGCCAGCAGACCGCGGGAGAGGACGAACAATGAGCAGTTCTTC. This translates into CASRPRERTNNEQFF.

This clonotype has a single count. An end of the junction differs from the germline gene, which may be a read error. J is TRBJ2-2 and V is TRBV11-2; tentative D call: TRBD2 (5 bases). Germline-derived CDR1 and CDR2 are SGHAT and FQNNGV. This CDR3 has 16 residues. The CDR3 bases are TGCGCCAGCAGCTTAGTGGCGCTAACGGGAACCGGGGAGCTGTTATTT. This encodes CASSLVALTGTGELLF.

Regarding this clonotype: Relative to the germline gene, one junction end is altered; a read error may explain this. The gene calls are TRBV4-1 and TRBJ2-3, with D hard to call. CDR3 length: 15 amino acids. In germline, CDR1 is MGHRA, CDR2 YSYEKL. The CDR3 loop is CASSQASGITDTQYF. The CDR3 coding sequence is TGCGCCAGCAGCCAAGCCTCGGGCATCACAGATACGCAGTATTTC.

Notes on this clonotype: A read error may account for a junction end that differs from germline. V usage is TRBV7-9 and J usage is TRBJ2-2; no clear D gene. CDR3 size: 14 residues. Germline V CDR1 and CDR2: SEHNR, FQNEAQ (reference sequence). The CDR3 coding sequence is TGTGCCGGCAGCATACAAGTGAACACCGGGGAGCTGTTTTTT. This gives the protein CAGSIQVNTGELFF.

In the case of this clonotype: No conserved phenylalanine or tryptophan is present at the end of the CDR3, so a read error is the likely explanation. The chain is built from TRBV12-3 or TRBV12-4 and TRBJ1-5; no clear D gene. V was pared by 3 bases and J by 4 bases, with 4 bases between. The CDR3 runs 12 residues. CDR3 in DNA: TGTGCCAGCAGTTTTGAGAATCAGCCCCAGCATCTT. Its protein product is CASSFENQPQHL.

Of note for this clonotype: At one end, the junction sequence differs from germline, possibly due to a read error. The chain is built from TRBV11-2 and TRBJ2-7; TRBD1 matches 8 bases. Germline V gene lookup returns CDR1 SGHAT and CDR2 FQNNGV. This CDR3 region has 15 residues. The CDR3 reads CANSLGRGLTYVQYF. The CDR3, as DNA: TGTGCCAACAGCCTAGGCAGGGGGCTTACCTACGTGCAGTACTTC.